These 14 T cell receptor beta chains were sequenced from one sample in a study of control samples from healthy donors and cancer patients. Sequencing used immunoSEQ multiplex PCR; TCRdb keeps in-frame clones, though not all of them. The sample records over 150,000 clones, over 90% being singletons. The sequenced sample was blood. Source of these receptors: a woman in her twenties or thirties in good health.

Here the CDR3 DNA reads TGTGCCAGCAGCGTTACAGGGATACCAAACTATGGCTACACCTTC. Translating gives CASSVTGIPNYGYTF. The chain carries TRBV5-5 and TRBJ1-2; TRBD1 is a possible D gene (6 bases). Trimming took off 4 bases at V and 2 bases at J, with 15 bases between the two ends. Germline V gene data show CDR1 as SGHKS and CDR2 as YYEKEE (reference sequence). CDR3 size: 15 residues.

V is TRBV5-1 and J is TRBJ2-2; no reliable D call. V lost 2 bases and J lost 2, with 7 bases in between. Germline V lookup: CDR1 SGHRS, CDR2 YFSETQ. The CDR3 is 14 amino acids. CDR3: CASSFLTNTGELFF. The CDR3 region has the DNA TGCGCCAGCAGCTTCCTAACCAACACCGGGGAGCTGTTTTTT.

The genes are TRBV25-1 and TRBJ2-1; D may be TRBD1 or TRBD2 (6 bases each). CDR1 and CDR2 from the germline V gene are MGHDK and SYGVNS. The CDR3 contains 13 residues. Trimming stripped 0 bases from V and 10 bases from J, with 10 bases between. The CDR3 DNA reads TGTGCCAGCAGTGAATATAGGGGGGCCGAGCAGTTCTTC. Translating it yields CASSEYRGAEQFF.

The V and J genes are TRBV10-3 and TRBJ1-4; unclear D gene. CDR1 ENHRY and CDR2 SYGVKD come from the germline V gene. The V gene lost 3 bases and the J gene lost 5 bases, with 16 bases spanning the gap. This CDR3 spans 16 amino acids. The CDR3 DNA reads as TGTGCCATCAGTGAAAGGCAGGTCGTCTCGAATGAAAAACTGTTTTTT. Its protein product is CAISERQVVSNEKLFF.

The rearrangement links TRBV18 to TRBJ2-5; D remains ambiguous. Trimming left V 6 bases short and J 0 bases short, with 5 bases between. CDR1 and CDR2 from the germline V gene are KGHSH and LQKENI. This CDR3 spans 12 amino acids. CDR3 nucleotide sequence: TGTGCCAGCTCCAATTACCAAGAGACCCAGTACTTC. This translates into CASSNYQETQYF.

This rearrangement joins TRBV7-9 to TRBJ1-1; TRBD1 is a possible D gene (6 bases). V lost 4 bases to trimming and J lost 2 bases, with 17 bases between them. The germline CDR1 and CDR2 sequences are SEHNR and FQNEAQ (reference sequence). The CDR3 sequence is 16 residues long. For the CDR3, the DNA is TGTGCCAGCAGCTCAACCCGGGGGGCCTCTAACACTGAAGCTTTCTTT. This sequence encodes CASSSTRGASNTEAFF. Full variable domain (missing parts from reference TRBV7-9 and TRBJ1-1): DTGVSQNPRHKITKRGQNVTFRCDPISEHNRLYWYRQTLGQGPEFLTYFQNEAQLEKSRLLSDRFSAERPKGSFSTLEIQRTEQGDSAMYLCASSSTRGASNTEAFFGQGTRLTVV.

The chain couples TRBV29-1 to TRBJ2-7, with a weak D call TRBD2 (6 bases). The CDR3 runs to 15 residues. Looked up from germline, CDR1 is SQVTM and CDR2 is ANQGSEA. The germline V and J ends were trimmed by 1 base and 2 bases, with 15 bases remaining between them. CDR3 protein: CSVEGPNGSPYEQYF. CDR3 DNA: TGCAGCGTTGAAGGCCCTAACGGGAGTCCCTACGAGCAGTACTTC.

This clone was seen only once. This chain links TRBV6-5 with TRBJ2-1; the D gene is possibly TRBD1 (6 bases). Germline-derived CDR1 and CDR2 are MNHEY and SVGAGI. The CDR3 is made up of 13 amino acids. V dropped 7 bases and J dropped 8 bases, with 15 bases sitting between them. The CDR3 region is CASNKGRGHEQFF. In DNA form, the CDR3 reads TGTGCCAGCAACAAAGGCAGGGGACATGAGCAGTTCTTC.

The J gene is TRBJ2-7, the V gene TRBV9; D call uncertain. The CDR3 is made up of 14 amino acids. CDR1 SGDLS and CDR2 YYNGEE come from the germline V gene. Trimming pared 2 bases from V and 1 base from J, leaving 10 bases between. Here the CDR3 reads CASSVGVESYEQYF. CDR3 coding DNA: TGTGCCAGCAGCGTTGGTGTGGAGTCCTACGAGCAGTACTTC.

V is TRBV4-1 and J is TRBJ1-3, with TRBD1 matching over 8 bases. The CDR3 extends over 16 amino acids. Germline CDR1 reads MGHRA; CDR2 reads YSYEKL. V was pared by 3 bases and J by 0 bases, with 4 bases of the junction left unmatched. Written as DNA, the CDR3 is TGCGCCAGCAGCCACCTTACAGGGGGCTCTGGAAACACCATATATTTT. Its protein is CASSHLTGGSGNTIYF.

The rearrangement joins TRBV30 to TRBJ1-2, with 7 positions matching TRBD1. V shed 5 bases and J 8 bases; nucleotides not matched to a gene: 8. This CDR3 comprises 12 residues. The germline CDR1 and CDR2 sequences are GTSNPN and SVGIG (reference sequence). The CDR3 nucleotides read TGTGCCTGGGAGGGACAGACGAGGGGCTACACCTTC. Translated, it gives CAWEGQTRGYTF.

J is TRBJ2-2 and V is TRBV5-6; no reliable D call. Germline V CDR1 and CDR2: SGHDT, YYEEEE. The CDR3 runs to 13 residues. Trimming shortened V by 0 bases and J by 4 bases, and 4 bases separated the two germline ends. This CDR3 reads CASSLVGTGELFF. The CDR3 nucleotides are TGTGCCAGCAGCTTGGTCGGCACCGGGGAGCTGTTTTTT.

This CDR3 is CATSDGGPAYEQYF. The CDR3 DNA follows: TGTGCCACCAGTGATGGGGGGCCCGCCTACGAGCAGTACTTC. The rearrangement links TRBV24-1 to TRBJ2-7; D is possibly TRBD1 or TRBD2 (6 bases each). V was clipped by 3 bases and J by 2 bases, with 10 bases between them. The germline V gene has CDR1 KGHDR and CDR2 SFDVKD. This CDR3 is 14 amino acids long.

The V call is TRBV20-1, the J call TRBJ2-7; D is undetermined. This CDR3 has 11 residues. The V end was cut by 4 bases, the J end by 1 base, with 5 bases between. CDR1 DFQATT and CDR2 SNEGSKA come from the germline V gene (reference sequence). The CDR3 DNA sequence: TGCAGTGCTACCCCTTCCTACGAGCAGTACTTC. Its translation: CSATPSYEQYF.